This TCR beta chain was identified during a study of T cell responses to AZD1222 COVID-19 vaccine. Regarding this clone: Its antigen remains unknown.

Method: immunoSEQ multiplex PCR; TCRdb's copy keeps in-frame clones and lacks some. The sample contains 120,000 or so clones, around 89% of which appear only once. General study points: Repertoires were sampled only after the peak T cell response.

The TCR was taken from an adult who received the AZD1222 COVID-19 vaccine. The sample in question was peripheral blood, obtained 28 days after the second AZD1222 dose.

CDR3 in amino acids: CASSERTGRETQYF. The CDR3 DNA follows: TGTGCCAGCAGTGAGAGGACAGGGCGGGAGACCCAGTACTTC. This chain connects TRBV28 to TRBJ2-5, with 8 nucleotides matching TRBD1. Per the germline V gene, CDR1 is MDHEN and CDR2 is SYDVKM. The CDR3 contains 14 residues. J gave up 5 bases and V 5 bases, and 7 bases lay outside the gene matches.